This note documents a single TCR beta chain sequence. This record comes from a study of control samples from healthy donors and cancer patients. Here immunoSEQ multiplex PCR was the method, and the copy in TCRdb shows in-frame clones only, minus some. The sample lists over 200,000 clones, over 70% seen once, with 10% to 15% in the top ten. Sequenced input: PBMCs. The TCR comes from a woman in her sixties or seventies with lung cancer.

The chain's CDR3 is CASHVGQGAGSGANVLTF. CDR3 nucleotide sequence: TGTGCCAGCCACGTCGGACAGGGGGCCGGATCTGGGGCCAACGTCCTGACTTTC. The V gene is TRBV19, the J gene TRBJ2-6; TRBD1 matches 11 bases. The CDR3 is made up of 18 amino acids. The V gene's germline CDR1 is LNHDA and CDR2 SQIVND (reference sequence). The trim removed 9 bases at V and 1 base at J, leaving 11 bases unmatched.